The 6 T cell receptor beta chains presented below share a single source sample, sequenced in a study of blood T cell repertoires in COVID-19. The protocol was immunoSEQ multiplex PCR, while the TCRdb copy is restricted to in-frame clones and leaves out a portion. The sample has over 200,000 clones, over 70% seen once. Sequenced material: peripheral blood. These receptor sequences come from a woman between 45 and 60 years old with acute or convalescent COVID-19.

This clone has only one observation. The gene calls are TRBV6-5 and TRBJ2-7; 9 positions match TRBD1. The germline gives CDR1 MNHEY, CDR2 SVGAGI. The CDR3 contains 15 residues. After removal of 4 bases from V and 7 bases from J, the junction contained 11 bases not matched to a gene. The DNA for the CDR3 is TGTGCCAGCAGTTCTCTCTCGGGACAGGGTAGGGAGCAGTACTTC. Translating gives CASSSLSGQGREQYF.

The rearrangement joins TRBV19 to TRBJ2-1; the D is unclear. CDR3 length equals 11 residues. Trimming took 6 bases from V and 7 from J, leaving 7 bases between them. Germline V gene sequence: CDR1 LNHDA, CDR2 SQIVND (reference sequence). The CDR3 DNA reads TGTGCCAGTAGGAGTGCGAATGAGCAGTTCTTC. Translating gives CASRSANEQFF.

The rearrangement uses TRBV7-6 and TRBJ2-7; TRBD2 matches 9 bases. Trimming cost V 5 bases and J 3 bases; bases outside gene matches: 2. The CDR3 is 13 amino acids. Germline V gene lookup returns CDR1 SGHVS and CDR2 FNYEAQ. The CDR3 nucleotides are TGTGCCAGCAGCCGGACTAGCGACTACGAGCAGTACTTC. It is translated as CASSRTSDYEQYF.

The gene calls are TRBV28 and TRBJ2-3; D is possibly TRBD1 (7 bases). Germline V lookup: CDR1 MDHEN, CDR2 SYDVKM. Trimming pared 5 bases from V and 11 bases from J, leaving 26 bases between. The CDR3 has 16 amino acids. CDR3 sequence: CASSPRDSGSLQGQYF. As DNA, the CDR3 is TGTGCCAGCAGTCCGCGGGACAGTGGGAGCCTCCAGGGGCAGTATTTT.

In its sample, this clone was seen once. The chain employs TRBV5-4 and TRBJ2-1; 10 nucleotides match TRBD2. The CDR3 totals 15 residues. Looked up from germline, CDR1 is SGHNT and CDR2 is YYREEE (reference sequence). V was clipped by 4 bases and J by 7 bases; unmatched bases: 8. CDR3 amino acids: CASSAPSGSLNEQFF. The CDR3 bases are TGTGCCAGCAGCGCACCTAGCGGGAGTTTGAATGAGCAGTTCTTC.

The chain recombines TRBV6-5 with TRBJ2-7; the match to TRBD1 covers 8 bases. V dropped 6 bases and J dropped 0; count of bases not matched to a gene: 7. This CDR3 has 15 amino acids. Germline loops: CDR1 MNHEY, CDR2 SVGAGI. CDR3 nucleotide sequence: TGTGCCAGCAGCCCCGGGACAGGCCCCTCCTACGAGCAGTACTTC. Protein product: CASSPGTGPSYEQYF.